The following is a T cell receptor beta chain sequence with its context. Its recognized antigen is unknown. No per-base quality is available; no much larger clone lies one base away. This record belongs to a study of vaccination and CD4 T cells after COVID-19 (dated 2022 in TCRdb). Some background on the complete study: Convalescent patients had a positive SARS-CoV-2 result on nasal swab PCR, and of these patients, several had mild disease and one had severe disease. In control cultures, a CEFX viral epitope pool was used as positive control, an HIV-1 Nef peptide pool was used as negative control, or no peptide was added. Six males and four females were included in the convalescent cohort, with two Hispanic individuals, seven Caucasians, two Asians and one multiracial person represented. The spike-specific CD4+ TCR repertoire was compared before and after mRNA vaccination in over nine COVID-19 convalescent patients and a few infection-naive healthy vaccine recipients. Post-vaccine blood samples were collected a median of 72 days after the second vaccine dose, ranging from 14 to 241 days. Post-COVID blood samples were collected from convalescent patients a median of approximately 100 days after diagnosis, with a range of about 30 to 161 days. Participants got two doses of the Pfizer-BioNTech BNT162b2 vaccine (n=8) or two doses of the Moderna mRNA-1273 vaccine (n=2). For stimulating the cultures, overlapping spike peptide pools were used, derived from SARS-CoV-2 as well as from the common cold coronaviruses HCoV-NL63, HCoV-OC43 and HCoV-229E.

The CDR1 and CDR2 encoded by the germline V gene (reference sequence) are DFQATT and SNEGSKA. Its CDR3 holds 13 amino acids, cysteine through phenylalanine. Kept here is only the CDR3 DNA, which spans 39 bases and is read in frame from base 1. From V the trimming removes 7 bases and from J it removes 5 bases, while the gene matches leave 11 bases of the junction unaccounted for. What the treatment or condition label conveys for this sample: roughly ten-day PBMC culture with coronavirus spike peptide pools or control peptides (ViraFEST assay). The ViraFEST assay was used in the study, in which antigen-specific T cells were expanded with peptide pools and expanded clonotypes were subsequently identified by TCR sequencing. Positive SARS-CoV-2 PCR tests in the convalescent patients dated from March to December 2020, before Alpha, Beta and Delta variants emerged in the United States. Each well held 2 million or so PBMCs cultured in IMDM containing roughly 5% human AB serum and 9 to 10 IU/ml IL-2, with around 9.7 ug/ml peptide pools added. Half of the culture medium was replaced with fresh IL-2-containing medium on days 3 and 7. After around 11 days of culture, CD4+ T cells were isolated by negative selection using the EasySep CD4+ T cell isolation kit. Ficoll-Paque Plus gradient centrifugation was used to isolate PBMCs from whole blood, and the isolated PBMCs were then either used fresh or cryopreserved at -140C. In general, triplicate wells were set up for every culture condition.

Libraries were built with PCR. At the Johns Hopkins FTIC core, DNA from the cultured CD4+ T cells underwent TCR sequencing with the Oncomine TCR Beta short-read assay. Genomic DNA was extracted from the cultured CD4+ T cells with the QIAamp micro DNA kit. Oncomine TCR Beta libraries made from cultured CD4+ T cells were pooled using unique dual indexes and sequenced on an Illumina iSeq 100. The study's processing was this. Non-productive sequences were filtered out, and CDR3s that did not start with C, did not end with F or W, or were shorter than 7 amino acids were discarded. Antigen-specific clonotypes were identified using the MANAFEST web application through comparison of peptide-stimulated wells with reference and other culture wells. For a clone to be called positive, the clone needed an FDR below 0.05, an odds ratio above 5, and a productive frequency above 0.1% in at least two of three replicate wells. A clonotype counted as cross-reactive if it showed significant expansion both in the SARS-CoV-2 spike wells and in at least one common cold coronavirus spike condition. CDR3 homology was assessed with Levenshtein distances (stringdist) and unrooted phylogenetic trees (ape) in R version 3.6.1. TCRdb redid the processing of the public reads, applying fastp at Q25 and MiXCR, and retained in-frame beta chains. Duplicate CDR3 protein sequences are folded into a single record with the most common DNA and genes. TCRdb's processing, not the study's, gives the V and J calls here. Across this sample there are approximately 24,000 distinct CDR3 sequences, with roughly 64% seen only once. The ten largest clones take up 4.5% to 5% of the sample.

The study at large found these results: In convalescent patients, nearly all vaccine-specific clones (304 of 307) were found to be mono-reactive for SARS-CoV-2 spike rather than cross-reactive with common cold coronaviruses. Relatively few convalescent patients were included in the study, and early timepoints after natural infection were not analyzed. An increase in the median number of SARS-CoV-2-reactive clonotypes from some 20 after infection to roughly 38 after vaccination was observed, but the change was not found to be significant. In convalescent patients, a median roughly 87% of post-vaccine SARS-CoV-2-reactive clones were detected only after vaccination, and vaccine-specific priming was suggested by this finding.

The TCR originated in a human donor who had recovered from COVID-19. Recombination joined TRBV20-1 with TRBJ2-7, with 7 central nucleotides matching TRBD2. Sequencing was done on a sample of CD4+ T cells from blood, cultured in vitro. CDR3 region: CSGSTTSRNEQYF. The DNA is TGCAGTGGCTCGACGACTAGCCGAAACGAGCAGTACTTC.